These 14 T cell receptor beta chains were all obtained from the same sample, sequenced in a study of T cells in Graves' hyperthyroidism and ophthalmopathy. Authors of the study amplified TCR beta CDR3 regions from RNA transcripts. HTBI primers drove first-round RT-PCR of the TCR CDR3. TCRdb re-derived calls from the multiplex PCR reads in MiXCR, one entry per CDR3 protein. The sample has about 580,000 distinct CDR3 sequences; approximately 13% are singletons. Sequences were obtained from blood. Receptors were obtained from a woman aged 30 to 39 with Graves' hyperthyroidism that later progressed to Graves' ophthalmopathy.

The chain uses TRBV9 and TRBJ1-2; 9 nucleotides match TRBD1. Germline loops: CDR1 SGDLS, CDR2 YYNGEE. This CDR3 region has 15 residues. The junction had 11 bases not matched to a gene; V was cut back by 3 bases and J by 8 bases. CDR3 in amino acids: CASSGYRDREGGYTF. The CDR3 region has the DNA TGTGCCAGCAGCGGTTACCGGGACAGGGAGGGGGGCTACACCTTC.

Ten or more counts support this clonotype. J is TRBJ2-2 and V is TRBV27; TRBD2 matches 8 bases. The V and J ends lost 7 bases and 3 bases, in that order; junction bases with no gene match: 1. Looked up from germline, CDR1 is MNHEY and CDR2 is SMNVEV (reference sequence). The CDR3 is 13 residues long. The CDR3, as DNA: TGTGCCAGCAAACTAGCGGACACCGGGGAGCTGTTTTTT. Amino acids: CASKLADTGELFF.

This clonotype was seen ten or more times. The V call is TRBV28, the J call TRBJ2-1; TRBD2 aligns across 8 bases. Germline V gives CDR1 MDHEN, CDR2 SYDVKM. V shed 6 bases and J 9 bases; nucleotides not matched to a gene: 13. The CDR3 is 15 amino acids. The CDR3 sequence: CASRILGGGYSEQFF. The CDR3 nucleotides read TGTGCCAGCAGGATACTCGGGGGGGGATATAGTGAGCAGTTCTTC.

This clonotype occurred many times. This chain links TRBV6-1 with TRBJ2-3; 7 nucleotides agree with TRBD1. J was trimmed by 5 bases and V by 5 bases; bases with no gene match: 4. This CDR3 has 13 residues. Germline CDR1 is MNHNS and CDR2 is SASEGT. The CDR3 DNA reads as TGTGCCAGCAGTTCCTACAGGGGAGATACGCAGTATTTT. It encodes CASSSYRGDTQYF.

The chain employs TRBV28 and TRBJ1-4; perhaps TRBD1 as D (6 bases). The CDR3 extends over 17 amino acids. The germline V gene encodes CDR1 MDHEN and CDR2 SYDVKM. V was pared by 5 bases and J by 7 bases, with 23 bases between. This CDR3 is CASSTTGTLPWGEKLFF. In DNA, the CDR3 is TGTGCCAGCAGTACTACCGGGACACTACCCTGGGGTGAAAAACTGTTTTTT.

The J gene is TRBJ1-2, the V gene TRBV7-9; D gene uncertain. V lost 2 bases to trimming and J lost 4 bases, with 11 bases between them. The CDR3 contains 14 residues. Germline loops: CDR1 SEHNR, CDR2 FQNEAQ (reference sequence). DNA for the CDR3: TGTGCCAGCAGCTTAAGTCTCGCACTCTATGGCTACACCTTC. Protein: CASSLSLALYGYTF.

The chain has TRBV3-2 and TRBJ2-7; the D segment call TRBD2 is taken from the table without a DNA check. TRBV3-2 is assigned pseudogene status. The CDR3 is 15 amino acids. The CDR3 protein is CASSKLSGVSGEQYF. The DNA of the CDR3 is TGTGCCAGCAGCAAACTATCGGGAGTAAGCGGCGAGCAGTACTTC.

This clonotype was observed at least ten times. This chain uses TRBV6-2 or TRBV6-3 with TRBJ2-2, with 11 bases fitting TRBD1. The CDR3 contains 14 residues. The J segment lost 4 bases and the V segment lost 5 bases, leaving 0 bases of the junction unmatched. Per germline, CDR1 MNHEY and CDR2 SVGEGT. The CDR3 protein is CASSGTGGTGELFF. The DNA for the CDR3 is TGTGCCAGCAGTGGGACAGGGGGCACCGGGGAGCTGTTTTTT.

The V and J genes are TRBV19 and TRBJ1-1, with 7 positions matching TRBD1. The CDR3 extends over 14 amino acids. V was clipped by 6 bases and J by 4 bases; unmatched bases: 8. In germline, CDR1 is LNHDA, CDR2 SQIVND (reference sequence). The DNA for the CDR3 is TGTGCCAGTAGAGAGGGAGGGGGCCCCACTGAAGCTTTCTTT. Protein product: CASREGGGPTEAFF.

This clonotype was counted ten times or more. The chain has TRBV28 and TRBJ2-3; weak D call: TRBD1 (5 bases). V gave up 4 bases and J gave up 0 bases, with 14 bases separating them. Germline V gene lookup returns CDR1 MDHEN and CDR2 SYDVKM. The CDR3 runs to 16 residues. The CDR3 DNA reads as TGTGCCAGCAGTTCTCTCAGGGTAAGAAGCACAGATACGCAGTATTTT. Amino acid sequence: CASSSLRVRSTDTQYF.

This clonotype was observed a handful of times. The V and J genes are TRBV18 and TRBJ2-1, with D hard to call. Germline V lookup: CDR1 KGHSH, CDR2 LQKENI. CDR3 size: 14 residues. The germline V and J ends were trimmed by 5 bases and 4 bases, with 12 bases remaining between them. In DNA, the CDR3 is TGTGCCAGCTCAAGGGCCCCGGAGTACAATGAGCAGTTCTTC. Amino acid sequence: CASSRAPEYNEQFF.

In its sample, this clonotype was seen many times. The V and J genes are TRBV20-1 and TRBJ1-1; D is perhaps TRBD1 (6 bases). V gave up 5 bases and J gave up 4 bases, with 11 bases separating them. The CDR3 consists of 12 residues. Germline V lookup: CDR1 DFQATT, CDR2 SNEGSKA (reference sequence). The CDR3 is CSAHQGSTEAFF. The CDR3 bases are TGCAGTGCTCACCAGGGGAGCACTGAAGCTTTCTTT.

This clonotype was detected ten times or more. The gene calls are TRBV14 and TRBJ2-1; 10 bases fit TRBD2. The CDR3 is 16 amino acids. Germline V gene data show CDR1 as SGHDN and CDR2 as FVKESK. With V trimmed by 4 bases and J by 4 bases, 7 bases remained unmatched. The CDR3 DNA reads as TGTGCCAGCAGCCCACCTGGACTAGCGGTATACAATGAGCAGTTCTTC. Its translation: CASSPPGLAVYNEQFF.

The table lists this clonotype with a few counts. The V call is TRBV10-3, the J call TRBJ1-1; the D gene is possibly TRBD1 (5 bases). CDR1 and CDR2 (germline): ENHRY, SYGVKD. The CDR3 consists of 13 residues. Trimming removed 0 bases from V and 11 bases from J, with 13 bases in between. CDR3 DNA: TGTGCCATCAGTGAGTCTCAGGGAAGGTGGGCTTTCTTT. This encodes CAISESQGRWAFF.